The present TCR beta chain was sequenced within a study of blood T cell repertoires in COVID-19. Background on the study: Donors in the United States, Italy and Spain gave samples during acute or convalescent COVID-19. Sample material is recorded as cDNA or gDNA derived from T cells, B-cell-depleted T cells, or PBMCs.

In the source study's methods: The authors estimated nucleated cell counts from reference gene primer amplification. Data came from immunoSEQ multiplex PCR; TCRdb stores just in-frame clones and leaves some out. For V, J and clone size, that table is used; D and trimming come from the DNA. The sample holds 150,000 to 180,000 clones, 91% seen once. The germline gives CDR1 SGDLS, CDR2 YYNGEE. The V gene lost 2 bases and the J gene lost 0 bases, with 8 bases spanning the gap. This CDR3 spans 15 amino acids. The sample was peripheral blood. This TCR derives from a man in his fifties or sixties with acute or convalescent COVID-19. This chain connects TRBV9 to TRBJ1-4; D is unclear. CDR3 region: CASSVAPTTNEKLFF. The CDR3 bases are TGTGCCAGCAGCGTGGCACCGACAACTAATGAAAAACTGTTTTTT.